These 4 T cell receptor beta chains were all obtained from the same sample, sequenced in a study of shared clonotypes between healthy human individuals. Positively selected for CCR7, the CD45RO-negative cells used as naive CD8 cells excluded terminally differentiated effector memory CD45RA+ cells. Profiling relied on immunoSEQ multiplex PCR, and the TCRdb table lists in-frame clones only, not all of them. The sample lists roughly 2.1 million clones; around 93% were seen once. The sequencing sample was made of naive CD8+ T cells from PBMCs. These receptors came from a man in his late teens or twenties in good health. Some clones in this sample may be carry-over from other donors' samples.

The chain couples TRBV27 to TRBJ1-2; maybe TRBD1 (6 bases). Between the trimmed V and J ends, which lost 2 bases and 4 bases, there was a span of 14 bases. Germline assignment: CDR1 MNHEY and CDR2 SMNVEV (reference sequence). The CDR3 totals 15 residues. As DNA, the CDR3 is TGTGCCAGCAGTTTAACAGGGAGGGGTAGCTATGGCTACACCTTC. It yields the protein CASSLTGRGSYGYTF.

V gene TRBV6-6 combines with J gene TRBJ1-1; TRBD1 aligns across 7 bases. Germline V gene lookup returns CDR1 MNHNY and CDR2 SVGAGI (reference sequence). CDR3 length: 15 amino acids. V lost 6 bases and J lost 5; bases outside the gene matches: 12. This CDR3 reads CASRVNGQVGTEAFF. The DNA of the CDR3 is TGTGCCAGCAGGGTTAACGGACAGGTCGGTACTGAAGCTTTCTTT.

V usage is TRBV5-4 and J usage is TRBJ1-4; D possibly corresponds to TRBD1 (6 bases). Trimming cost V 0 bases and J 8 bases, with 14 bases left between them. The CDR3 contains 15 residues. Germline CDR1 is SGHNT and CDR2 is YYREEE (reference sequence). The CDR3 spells CASSLDLGAKEKLFF. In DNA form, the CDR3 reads TGTGCCAGCAGCTTGGATCTGGGGGCGAAGGAAAAACTGTTTTTT.

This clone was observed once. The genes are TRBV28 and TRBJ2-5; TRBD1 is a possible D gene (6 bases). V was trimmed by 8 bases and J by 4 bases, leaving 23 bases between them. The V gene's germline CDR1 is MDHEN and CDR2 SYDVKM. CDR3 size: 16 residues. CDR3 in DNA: TGTGCCAGCGACGGGGACACCCGATTGGGACGAGAGACCCAGTACTTC. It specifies CASDGDTRLGRETQYF. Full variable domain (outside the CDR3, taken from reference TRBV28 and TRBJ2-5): DVKVTQSSRYLVKRTGEKVFLECVQDMDHENMFWYRQDPGLGLRLIYFSYDVKMKEKGDIPEGYSVSREKKERFSLILESASTNQTSMYLCASDGDTRLGRETQYFGPGTRLLVL.